Below are 14 T cell receptor beta chains sequenced from a single sample in a study of blood T cell repertoires in COVID-19. The data were produced by immunoSEQ multiplex PCR, yet TCRdb's version contains in-frame clones alone and is incomplete. The sample consists of 280,000 or so clones, around nine tenths of them appearing once. The sequenced sample consisted of PBMCs or T cells enriched from blood (not recorded which). The receptor set was obtained from a woman aged 40-49 years who had recovered from COVID-19.

This clone has just a few counts. The V and J genes are TRBV28 and TRBJ1-4; the match to TRBD1 covers 8 bases. Germline V gene sequence: CDR1 MDHEN, CDR2 SYDVKM. There are 15 residues in the CDR3. Trimming cost V 5 bases and J 4 bases; bases outside gene matches: 6. The CDR3, as DNA: TGTGCCAGCAGTCCCGTGACAGGGGTTAATGAAAAACTGTTTTTT. It translates to CASSPVTGVNEKLFF.

To note about this clone: Other DNA sequences within the sample encode an identical CDR3. V and J are TRBV27 and TRBJ2-3, with unresolved D. This CDR3 is built from 13 residues. Germline CDR1 reads MNHEY; CDR2 reads SMNVEV (reference sequence). Trimming removed 5 bases at V and 0 bases at J, with 6 bases between. CDR3 sequence: CASSPVSTDTQYF. The CDR3 nucleotides read TGTGCCAGCAGTCCTGTTAGCACAGATACGCAGTATTTT.

This chain connects TRBV9 to TRBJ2-7; a possible D gene is TRBD1 (5 bases). From germline, CDR1 is SGDLS and CDR2 YYNGEE. The CDR3 runs 14 residues. The V gene lost 3 bases and the J gene lost 5 bases, with 15 bases spanning the gap. The CDR3 protein is CASSGDSPLDEQYF. Here the CDR3 DNA reads TGTGCCAGCAGCGGCGACAGCCCTCTCGACGAGCAGTACTTC.

The V and J genes are TRBV5-1 and TRBJ2-5; 12 bases line up with TRBD2. The V gene's germline CDR1 is SGHRS and CDR2 YFSETQ. The junction had 4 bases not matched to a gene; V was cut back by 4 bases and J by 3 bases. The length of the CDR3 is 15 residues. The CDR3 DNA reads as TGCGCCAGCAGCCGGACTAGCGGGACGGAAGAGACCCAGTACTTC. It specifies CASSRTSGTEETQYF.

This clone occurred once. The CDR3 protein is CASRSTSGASYNEQFF. Here the CDR3 DNA reads TGTGCCAGCAGATCCACTAGCGGAGCCTCCTACAATGAGCAGTTCTTC. J is TRBJ2-1 and V is TRBV7-9; 8 bases align to TRBD2. The junction had 7 bases not matched to a gene; V was cut back by 6 bases and J by 0 bases. Germline loops: CDR1 SEHNR, CDR2 FQNEAQ (reference sequence). The CDR3 consists of 16 residues.

V and J are TRBV9 and TRBJ2-6, with D uncertain. V lost 3 bases to trimming and J lost 0 bases, with 7 bases between them. The germline V gene has CDR1 SGDLS and CDR2 YYNGEE. The CDR3 consists of 15 residues. Here the CDR3 reads CASSARPSGANVLTF. The CDR3 nucleotides read TGTGCCAGCAGCGCTAGGCCCTCTGGGGCCAACGTCCTGACTTTC.

The V call is TRBV9, the J call TRBJ2-5, with 7 bases fitting TRBD2. Germline V gene lookup returns CDR1 SGDLS and CDR2 YYNGEE. The CDR3 sequence is 13 residues long. V dropped 1 base and J dropped 4; count of bases not matched to a gene: 1. CDR3: CASSVWGGETQYF. CDR3 in DNA: TGTGCCAGCAGCGTATGGGGGGGAGAGACCCAGTACTTC. The whole variable domain, remainder taken from reference TRBV9 and TRBJ2-5, is DSGVTQTPKHLITATGQRVTLRCSPRSGDLSVYWYQQSLDQGLQFLIQYYNGEERAKGNILERFSAQQFPDLHSELNLSSLELGDSALYFCASSVWGGETQYFGPGTRLLVL.

The chain links TRBV14 to TRBJ2-4; 9 bases match TRBD1. CDR1 SGHDN and CDR2 FVKESK come from the germline V gene. CDR3 length equals 14 residues. The ends lost 3 bases at V and 8 bases at J; junction bases unmatched: 5. The CDR3 region is CASSHDRGRHIQYF. The CDR3 DNA reads TGTGCCAGCAGCCACGACAGGGGGAGACACATTCAGTACTTC.

The chain's CDR3 is CASSPQGVSNQPQHF. The CDR3 region has the DNA TGTGCCAGCAGCCCTCAGGGGGTTAGCAATCAGCCCCAGCATTTT. The J gene is TRBJ1-5, the V gene TRBV6-2 or TRBV6-3; 7 nucleotides align to TRBD1. Germline CDR1 reads MNHEY; CDR2 reads SVGEGT. V trimming: 6 bases; J trimming: 0 bases; junction bases outside the gene matches: 5. The CDR3 contains 15 residues.

The chain combines TRBV19 with TRBJ2-7; TRBD2 aligns across 15 bases. With 5 bases clipped from V and 7 bases from J, the junction kept 15 bases outside the gene matches. CDR3 length: 18 residues. The germline V gene has CDR1 LNHDA and CDR2 SQIVND (reference sequence). The chain's CDR3 is CASSLTGTSGRRSGEQYF. The CDR3 DNA reads as TGTGCCAGTAGTCTCACAGGGACTAGCGGGAGGAGATCGGGTGAGCAGTACTTC.

CDR3 loop: CASKSTGQIRQPQHF. In DNA form, the CDR3 reads TGTGCCAGTAAGTCGACGGGACAGATTAGGCAGCCCCAGCATTTT. This chain connects TRBV19 to TRBJ1-5; 7 bases match TRBD1. Germline V gene lookup returns CDR1 LNHDA and CDR2 SQIVND (reference sequence). With 7 bases clipped from V and 7 bases from J, the junction kept 13 bases outside the gene matches. This CDR3 is 15 amino acids long.

The rearrangement uses TRBV6-5 and TRBJ2-7; 11 bases match TRBD1. This CDR3 is 15 amino acids long. The ends lost 6 bases at V and 3 bases at J; junction bases unmatched: 7. Germline CDR1 and CDR2: MNHEY and SVGAGI. CDR3 in amino acids: CASRETGTGGYEQYF. The DNA for the CDR3 is TGTGCCAGCAGAGAGACCGGGACAGGGGGCTACGAGCAGTACTTC.

This clone showed up just once. This chain connects TRBV5-1 to TRBJ1-1; D may be TRBD1 (6 bases). The CDR3 has 14 amino acids. Per germline, CDR1 SGHRS and CDR2 YFSETQ. The V end was cut by 3 bases, the J end by 6 bases, with 15 bases between. The CDR3 sequence: CASSYTKQGAEAFF. The CDR3 coding sequence is TGCGCCAGCAGCTACACTAAACAGGGAGCTGAAGCTTTCTTT. Supplemented by reference TRBV5-1 and TRBJ1-1, the full variable domain reads KAGVTQTPRYLIKTRGQQVTLSCSPISGHRSVSWYQQTPGQGLQFLFEYFSETQRNKGNFPGRFSGRQFSNSRSEMNVSTLELGDSALYLCASSYTKQGAEAFFGQGTRLTVV.

The chain couples TRBV20-1 to TRBJ2-7; D gene ambiguous. In germline, CDR1 is DFQATT, CDR2 SNEGSKA (reference sequence). V lost 3 bases, J lost 4 bases, and 4 bases lay in between. The CDR3 is made up of 10 amino acids. CDR3 nucleotide sequence: TGCAGTGCTAGCAATTACGAGCAGTACTTC. Translating gives CSASNYEQYF.